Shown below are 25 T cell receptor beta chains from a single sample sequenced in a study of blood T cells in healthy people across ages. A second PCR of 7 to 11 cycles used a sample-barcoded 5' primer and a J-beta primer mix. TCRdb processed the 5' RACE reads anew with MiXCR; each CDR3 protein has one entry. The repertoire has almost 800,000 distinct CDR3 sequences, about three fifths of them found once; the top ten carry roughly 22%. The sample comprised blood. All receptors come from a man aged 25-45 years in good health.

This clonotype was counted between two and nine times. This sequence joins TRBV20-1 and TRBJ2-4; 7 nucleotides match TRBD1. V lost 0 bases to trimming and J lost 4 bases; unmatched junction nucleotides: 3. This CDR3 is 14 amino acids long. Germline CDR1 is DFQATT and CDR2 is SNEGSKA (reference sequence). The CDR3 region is CSARDEQGKNIQYF. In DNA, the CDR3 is TGCAGTGCTAGAGACGAACAGGGGAAAAACATTCAGTACTTC.

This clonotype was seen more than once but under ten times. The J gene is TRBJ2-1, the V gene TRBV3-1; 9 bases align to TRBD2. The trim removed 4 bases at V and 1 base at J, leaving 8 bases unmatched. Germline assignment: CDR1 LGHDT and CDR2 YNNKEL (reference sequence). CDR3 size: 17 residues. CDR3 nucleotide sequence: TGTGCCAGCAGCCCCGATGGCGGGAGGGGTTCCTACAATGAGCAGTTCTTC. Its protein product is CASSPDGGRGSYNEQFF.

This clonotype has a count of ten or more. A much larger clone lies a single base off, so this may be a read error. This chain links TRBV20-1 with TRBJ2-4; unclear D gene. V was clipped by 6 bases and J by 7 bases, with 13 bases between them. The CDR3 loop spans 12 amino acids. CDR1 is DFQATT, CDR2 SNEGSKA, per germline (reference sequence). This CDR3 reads CSACGDWNIQYF. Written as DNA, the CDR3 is TGCAGTGCCTGTGGAGACTGGAACATTCAGTACTTC.

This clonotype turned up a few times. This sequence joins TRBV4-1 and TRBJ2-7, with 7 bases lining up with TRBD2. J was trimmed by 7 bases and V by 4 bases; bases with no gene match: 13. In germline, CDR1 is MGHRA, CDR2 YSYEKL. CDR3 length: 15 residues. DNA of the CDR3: TGCGCCAGCAGCCGATTGGGCGGGAGATCATGGGAGCAGTACTTC. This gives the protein CASSRLGGRSWEQYF.

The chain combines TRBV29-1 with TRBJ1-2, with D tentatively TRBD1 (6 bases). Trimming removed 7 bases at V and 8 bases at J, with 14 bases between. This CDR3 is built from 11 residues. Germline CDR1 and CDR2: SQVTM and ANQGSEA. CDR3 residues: CSATGYQGYTF. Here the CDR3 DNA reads TGCAGCGCCACAGGGTATCAGGGCTACACCTTC.

CDR3 bases: TGTGCCAGCAGCTTATCCTTCGATACGCAGTATTTT. Translation gives CASSLSFDTQYF. This sequence joins TRBV7-9 and TRBJ2-3; the D is unclear. The CDR3 has 12 amino acids. Germline values: CDR1 SEHNR, CDR2 FQNEAQ (reference sequence). The V end lost 2 bases, the J end lost 6 bases, and 6 bases lay between the germline ends. Using reference TRBV7-9 and TRBJ2-3 for the parts outside the CDR3, the full variable domain is DTGVSQNPRHKITKRGQNVTFRCDPISEHNRLYWYRQTLGQGPEFLTYFQNEAQLEKSRLLSDRFSAERPKGSFSTLEIQRTEQGDSAMYLCASSLSFDTQYFGPGTRLTVL.

The CDR3 sequence: CSASTRHRVIFYNEQFF. The DNA for the CDR3 is TGCAGTGCTAGTACCCGACACAGGGTTATTTTTTACAATGAGCAGTTCTTC. This chain uses TRBV20-1 with TRBJ2-1; D may be TRBD1 (6 bases). From germline, CDR1 is DFQATT and CDR2 SNEGSKA (reference sequence). This CDR3 is 17 amino acids long. V was clipped by 3 bases and J by 4 bases, with 22 bases between them.

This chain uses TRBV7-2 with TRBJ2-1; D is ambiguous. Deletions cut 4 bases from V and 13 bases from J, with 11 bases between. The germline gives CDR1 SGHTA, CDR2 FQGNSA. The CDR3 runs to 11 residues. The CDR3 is CASSSLNSQFF. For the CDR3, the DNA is TGTGCCAGCAGCTCACTCAATAGCCAGTTCTTC.

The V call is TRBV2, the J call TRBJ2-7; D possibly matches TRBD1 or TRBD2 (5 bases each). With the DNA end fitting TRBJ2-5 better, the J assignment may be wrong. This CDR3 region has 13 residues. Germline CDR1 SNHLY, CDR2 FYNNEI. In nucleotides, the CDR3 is TGTGCCAGCAGGGAGGACAACCAAGAGACCCAGTACTTC. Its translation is CASREDNQETQYF.

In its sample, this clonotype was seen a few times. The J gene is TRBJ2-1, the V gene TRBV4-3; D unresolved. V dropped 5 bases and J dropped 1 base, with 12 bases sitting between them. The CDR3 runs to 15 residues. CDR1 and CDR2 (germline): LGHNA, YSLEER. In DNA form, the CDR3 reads TGCGCCAGCAGCTCCACCACCGGGTCCTACAATGAGCAGTTCTTC. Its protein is CASSSTTGSYNEQFF.

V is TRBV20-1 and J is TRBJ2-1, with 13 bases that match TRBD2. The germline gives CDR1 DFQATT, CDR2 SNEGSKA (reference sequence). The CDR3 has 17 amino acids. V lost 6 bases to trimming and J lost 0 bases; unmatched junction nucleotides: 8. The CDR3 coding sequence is TGCAGTGCGGTGGGGACTAGCGGGATCAGCTCCTACAATGAGCAGTTCTTC. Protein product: CSAVGTSGISSYNEQFF.

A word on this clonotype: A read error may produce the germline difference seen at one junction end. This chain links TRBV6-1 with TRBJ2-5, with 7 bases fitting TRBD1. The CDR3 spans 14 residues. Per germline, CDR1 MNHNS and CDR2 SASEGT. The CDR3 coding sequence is TGTGCCAGCAGCGAAGACAGGGTGCAAGAGACCCAGTACTTC. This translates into CASSEDRVQETQYF.

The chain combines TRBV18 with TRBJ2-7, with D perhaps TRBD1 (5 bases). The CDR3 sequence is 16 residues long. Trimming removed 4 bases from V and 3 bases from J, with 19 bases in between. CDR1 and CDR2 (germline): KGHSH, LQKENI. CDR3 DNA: TGTGCCAGCTCACATTCCACAGGTCGCCCCCTCTACGAGCAGTACTTC. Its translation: CASSHSTGRPLYEQYF.

The CDR3 nucleotides read TGTGCCAGCAGCCCAGGCGGGGTAGCGGGATACTACAATGAGCAGTTCTTC. Its protein product is CASSPGGVAGYYNEQFF. This sequence joins TRBV11-3 and TRBJ2-1; 8 positions agree with TRBD2. Germline CDR1 is SGHNT and CDR2 is YENEEA. Unmatched junction bases numbered 12, after V lost 5 bases and J lost 3 bases. The CDR3 loop spans 17 amino acids.

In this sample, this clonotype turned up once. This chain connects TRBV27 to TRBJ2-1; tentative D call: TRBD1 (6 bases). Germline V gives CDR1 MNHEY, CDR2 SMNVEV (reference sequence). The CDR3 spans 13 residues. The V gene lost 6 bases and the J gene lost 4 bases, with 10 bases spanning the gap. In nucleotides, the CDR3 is TGTGCCAGCAGAGCTACAGGGTACAATGAGCAGTTCTTC. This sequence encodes CASRATGYNEQFF.

The CDR3 bases are TGTGCCAGCAGTTACAGGGGACAGACAGATACGCAGTATTTT. Encoded protein: CASSYRGQTDTQYF. J is TRBJ2-3 and V is TRBV6-5; 7 nucleotides align to TRBD1. The length of the CDR3 is 14 residues. CDR1 is MNHEY, CDR2 SVGAGI, per germline. Unmatched junction bases numbered 2, after V lost 2 bases and J lost 3 bases.

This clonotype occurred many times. CDR3 amino acids: CASSAEVGETQYF. CDR3 DNA sequence: TGTGCCAGCAGCGCCGAAGTTGGGGAGACCCAGTACTTC. The V and J genes are TRBV3-1 and TRBJ2-5; D call uncertain. Germline CDR1 LGHDT, CDR2 YNNKEL (reference sequence). The length of the CDR3 is 13 residues. V was trimmed by 5 bases and J by 5 bases, leaving 12 bases between them.

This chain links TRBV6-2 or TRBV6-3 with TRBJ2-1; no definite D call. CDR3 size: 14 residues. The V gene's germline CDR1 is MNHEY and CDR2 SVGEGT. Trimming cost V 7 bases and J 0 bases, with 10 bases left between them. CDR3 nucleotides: TGTGCCAGCACCCTACCTAGCTCCTACAATGAGCAGTTCTTC. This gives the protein CASTLPSSYNEQFF.

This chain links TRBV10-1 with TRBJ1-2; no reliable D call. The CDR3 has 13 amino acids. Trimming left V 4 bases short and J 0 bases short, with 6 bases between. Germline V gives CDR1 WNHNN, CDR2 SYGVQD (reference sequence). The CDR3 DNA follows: TGCGCCAGCAGTGGCACAACTAACTATGGCTACACCTTC. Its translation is CASSGTTNYGYTF.

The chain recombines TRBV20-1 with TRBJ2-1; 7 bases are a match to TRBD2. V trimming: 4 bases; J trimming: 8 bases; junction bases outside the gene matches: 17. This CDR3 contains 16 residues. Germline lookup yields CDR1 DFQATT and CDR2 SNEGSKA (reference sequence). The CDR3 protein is CSAKIFRTSNLDEQFF. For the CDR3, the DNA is TGCAGTGCTAAGATTTTTCGGACTAGTAATCTGGATGAGCAGTTCTTC.

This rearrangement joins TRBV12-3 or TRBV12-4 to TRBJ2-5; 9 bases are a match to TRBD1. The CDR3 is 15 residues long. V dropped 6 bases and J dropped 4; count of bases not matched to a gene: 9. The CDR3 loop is CASRQGTGRSETQYF. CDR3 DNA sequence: TGTGCCAGCAGGCAAGGGACAGGGAGGTCAGAGACCCAGTACTTC.

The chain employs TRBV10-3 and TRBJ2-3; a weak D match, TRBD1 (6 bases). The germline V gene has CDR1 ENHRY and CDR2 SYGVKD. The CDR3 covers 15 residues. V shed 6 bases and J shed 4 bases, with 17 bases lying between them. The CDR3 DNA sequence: TGTGCCATCAGATTTACAGGGTCGCAAGCAGATACGCAGTATTTT. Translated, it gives CAIRFTGSQADTQYF.

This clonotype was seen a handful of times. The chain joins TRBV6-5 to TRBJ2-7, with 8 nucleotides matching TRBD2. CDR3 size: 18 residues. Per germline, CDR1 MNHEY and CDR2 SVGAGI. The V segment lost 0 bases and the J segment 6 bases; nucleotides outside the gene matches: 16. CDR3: CASSYSNPAGELSSEQYF. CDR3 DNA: TGTGCCAGCAGTTACTCGAACCCAGCGGGGGAGTTAAGTAGCGAGCAGTACTTC.

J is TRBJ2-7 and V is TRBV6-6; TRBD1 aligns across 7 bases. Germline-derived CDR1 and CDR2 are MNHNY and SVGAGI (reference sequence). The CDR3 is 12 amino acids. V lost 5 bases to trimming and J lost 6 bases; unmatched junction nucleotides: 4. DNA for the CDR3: TGTGCCAGCAGTCGAGGGACAGCCGAGCAGTACTTC. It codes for CASSRGTAEQYF.

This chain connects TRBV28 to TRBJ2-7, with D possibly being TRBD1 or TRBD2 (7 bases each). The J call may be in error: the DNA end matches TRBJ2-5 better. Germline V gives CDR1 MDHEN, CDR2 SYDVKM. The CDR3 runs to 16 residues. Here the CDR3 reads CASSQNRGGVLETQYF. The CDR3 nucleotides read TGTGCCAGCAGTCAAAACAGGGGAGGGGTCCTAGAGACCCAGTACTTC.